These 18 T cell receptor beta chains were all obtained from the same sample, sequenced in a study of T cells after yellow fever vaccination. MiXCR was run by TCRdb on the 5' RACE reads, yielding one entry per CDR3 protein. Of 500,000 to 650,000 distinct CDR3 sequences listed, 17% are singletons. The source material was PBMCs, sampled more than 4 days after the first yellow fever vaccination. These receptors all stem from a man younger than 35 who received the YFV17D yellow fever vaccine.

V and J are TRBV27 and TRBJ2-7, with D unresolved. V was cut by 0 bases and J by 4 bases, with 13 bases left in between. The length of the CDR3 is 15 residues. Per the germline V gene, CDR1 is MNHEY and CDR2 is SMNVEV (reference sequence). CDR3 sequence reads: CASSLSLGYRYEQYF. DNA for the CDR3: TGTGCCAGCAGTTTATCGTTGGGGTACAGATACGAGCAGTACTTC.

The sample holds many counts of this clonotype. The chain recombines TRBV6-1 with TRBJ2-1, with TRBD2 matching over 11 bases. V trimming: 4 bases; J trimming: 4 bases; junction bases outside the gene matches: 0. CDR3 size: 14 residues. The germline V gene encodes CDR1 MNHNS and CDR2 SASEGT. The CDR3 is CASSGLAGYNEQFF. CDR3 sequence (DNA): TGTGCCAGCAGTGGACTAGCGGGGTACAATGAGCAGTTCTTC.

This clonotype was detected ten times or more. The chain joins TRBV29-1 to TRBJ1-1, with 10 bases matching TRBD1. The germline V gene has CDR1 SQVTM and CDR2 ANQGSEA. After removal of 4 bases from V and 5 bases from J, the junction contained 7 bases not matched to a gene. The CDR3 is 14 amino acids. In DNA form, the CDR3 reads TGCAGCGTTGTCGACAGGGGGCAAGGAACTGAAGCTTTCTTT. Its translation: CSVVDRGQGTEAFF. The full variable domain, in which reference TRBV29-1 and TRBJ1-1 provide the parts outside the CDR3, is SAVISQKPSRDICQRGTSLTIQCQVDSQVTMMFWYRQQPGQSLTLIATANQGSEATYESGFVIDKFPISRPNLTFSTLTVSNMSPEDSSIYLCSVVDRGQGTEAFFGQGTRLTVV.

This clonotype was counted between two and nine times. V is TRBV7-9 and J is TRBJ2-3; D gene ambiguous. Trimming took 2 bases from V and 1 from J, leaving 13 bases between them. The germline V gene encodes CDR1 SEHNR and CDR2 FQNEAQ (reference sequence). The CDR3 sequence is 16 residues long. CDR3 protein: CASSLRAGRGTDTQYF. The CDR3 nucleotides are TGTGCCAGCAGCTTACGGGCTGGCCGGGGCACAGATACGCAGTATTTT.

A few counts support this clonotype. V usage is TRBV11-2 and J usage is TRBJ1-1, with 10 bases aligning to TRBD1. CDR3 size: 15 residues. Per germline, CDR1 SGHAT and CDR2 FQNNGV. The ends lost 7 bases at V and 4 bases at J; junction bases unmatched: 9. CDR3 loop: CASNPRTGGATEAFF. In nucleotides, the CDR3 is TGTGCCAGCAACCCTCGGACAGGGGGGGCCACTGAAGCTTTCTTT.

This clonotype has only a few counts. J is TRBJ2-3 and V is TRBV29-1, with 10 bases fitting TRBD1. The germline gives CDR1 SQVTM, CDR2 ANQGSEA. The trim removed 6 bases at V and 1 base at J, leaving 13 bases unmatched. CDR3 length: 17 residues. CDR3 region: CSVVTGGAGARTDTQYF. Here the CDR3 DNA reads TGCAGCGTGGTGACAGGGGGCGCGGGCGCTCGCACAGATACGCAGTATTTT.

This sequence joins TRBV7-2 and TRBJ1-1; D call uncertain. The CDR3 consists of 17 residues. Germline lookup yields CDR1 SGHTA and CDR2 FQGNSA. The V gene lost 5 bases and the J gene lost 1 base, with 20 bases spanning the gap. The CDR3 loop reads CASSLRTAGMRNTEAFF. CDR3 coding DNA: TGTGCCAGCAGCCTACGGACTGCGGGTATGAGGAACACTGAAGCTTTCTTT.

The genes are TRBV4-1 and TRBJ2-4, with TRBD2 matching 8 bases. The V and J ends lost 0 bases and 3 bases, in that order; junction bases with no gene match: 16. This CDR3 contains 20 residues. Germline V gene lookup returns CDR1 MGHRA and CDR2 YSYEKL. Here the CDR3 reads CASSQDISPINTSGKNIQYF. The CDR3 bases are TGCGCCAGCAGCCAAGATATATCCCCCATTAATACTAGCGGCAAAAACATTCAGTACTTC.

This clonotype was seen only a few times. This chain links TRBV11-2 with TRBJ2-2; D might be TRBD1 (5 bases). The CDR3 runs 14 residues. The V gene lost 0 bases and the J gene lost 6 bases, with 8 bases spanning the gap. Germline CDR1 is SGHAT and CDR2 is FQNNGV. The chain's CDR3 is CASSLDGAPGELFF. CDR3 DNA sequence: TGTGCCAGCAGCTTAGATGGGGCGCCCGGGGAGCTGTTTTTT.

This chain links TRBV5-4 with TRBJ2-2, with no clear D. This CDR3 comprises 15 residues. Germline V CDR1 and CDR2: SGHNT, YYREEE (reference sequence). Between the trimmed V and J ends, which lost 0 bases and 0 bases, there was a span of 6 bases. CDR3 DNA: TGTGCCAGCAGCTTGGAAGGGTCGAACACCGGGGAGCTGTTTTTT. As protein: CASSLEGSNTGELFF. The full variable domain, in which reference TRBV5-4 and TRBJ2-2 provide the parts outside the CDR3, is ETGVTQSPTHLIKTRGQQVTLRCSSQSGHNTVSWYQQALGQGPQFIFQYYREEENGRGNFPPRFSGLQFPNYSSELNVNALELDDSALYLCASSLEGSNTGELFFGEGSRLTVL.

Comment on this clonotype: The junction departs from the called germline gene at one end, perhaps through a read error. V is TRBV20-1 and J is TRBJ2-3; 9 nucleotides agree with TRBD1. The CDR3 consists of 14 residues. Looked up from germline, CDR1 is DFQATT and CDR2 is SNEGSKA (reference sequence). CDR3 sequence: CCAPTGGLTDTQYF. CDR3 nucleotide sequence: TGCTGTGCACCGACAGGGGGTTTGACAGATACGCAGTATTTT.

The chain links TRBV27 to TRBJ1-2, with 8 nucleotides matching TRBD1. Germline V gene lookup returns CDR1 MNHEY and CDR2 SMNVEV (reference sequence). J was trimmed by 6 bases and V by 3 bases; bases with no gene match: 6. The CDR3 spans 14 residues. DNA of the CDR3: TGTGCCAGCAGTTTCCGACAGGGGTTGCATGGCTACACCTTC. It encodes CASSFRQGLHGYTF.

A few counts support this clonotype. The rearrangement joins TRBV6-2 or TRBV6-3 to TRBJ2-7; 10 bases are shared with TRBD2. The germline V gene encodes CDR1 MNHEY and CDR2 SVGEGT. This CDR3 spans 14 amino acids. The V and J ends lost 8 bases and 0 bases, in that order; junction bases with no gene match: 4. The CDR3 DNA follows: TGTGCCAGCGTAGCGGGGGGCCACTCCTACGAGCAGTACTTC. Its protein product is CASVAGGHSYEQYF.

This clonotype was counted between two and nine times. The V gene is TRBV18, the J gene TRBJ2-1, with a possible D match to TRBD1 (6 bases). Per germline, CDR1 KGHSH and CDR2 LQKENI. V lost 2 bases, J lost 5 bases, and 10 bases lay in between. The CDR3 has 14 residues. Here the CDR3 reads CASSPANRDNEQFF. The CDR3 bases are TGTGCCAGCTCACCAGCGAACAGGGACAATGAGCAGTTCTTC.

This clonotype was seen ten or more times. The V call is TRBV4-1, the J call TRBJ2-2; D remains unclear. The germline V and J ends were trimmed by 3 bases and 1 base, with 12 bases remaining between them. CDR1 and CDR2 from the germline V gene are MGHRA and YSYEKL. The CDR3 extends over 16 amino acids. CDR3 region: CASSQLYGLNTGELFF. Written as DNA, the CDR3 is TGCGCCAGCAGCCAGTTGTACGGGTTGAACACCGGGGAGCTGTTTTTT.

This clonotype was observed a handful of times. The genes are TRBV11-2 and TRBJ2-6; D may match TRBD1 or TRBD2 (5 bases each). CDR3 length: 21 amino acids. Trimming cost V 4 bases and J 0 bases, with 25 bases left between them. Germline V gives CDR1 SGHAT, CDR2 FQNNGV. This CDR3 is CASSSPGPGTGTRSGANVLTF. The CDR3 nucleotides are TGTGCCAGCAGCTCTCCGGGGCCAGGAACTGGTACTCGCTCTGGGGCCAACGTCCTGACTTTC.

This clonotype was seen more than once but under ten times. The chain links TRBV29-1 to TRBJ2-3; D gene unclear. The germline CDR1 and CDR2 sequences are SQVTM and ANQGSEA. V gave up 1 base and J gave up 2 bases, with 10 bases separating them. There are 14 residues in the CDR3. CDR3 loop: CSVEGYHLTDTQYF. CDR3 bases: TGCAGCGTTGAAGGCTATCACCTCACAGATACGCAGTATTTT.

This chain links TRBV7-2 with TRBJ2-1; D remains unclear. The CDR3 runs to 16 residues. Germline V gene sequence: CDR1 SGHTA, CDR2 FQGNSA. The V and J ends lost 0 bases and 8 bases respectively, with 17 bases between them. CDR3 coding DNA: TGTGCCAGCAGCTTAGCGGATCTACCCCCTTCGGATGAGCAGTTCTTC. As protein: CASSLADLPPSDEQFF. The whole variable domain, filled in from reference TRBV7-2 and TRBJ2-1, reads GAGVSQSPSNKVTEKGKDVELRCDPISGHTALYWYRQSLGQGLEFLIYFQGNSAPDKSGLPSDRFSAERTGGSVSTLTIQRTQQEDSAVYLCASSLADLPPSDEQFFGPGTRLTVL.